A selection of T cell receptor beta chains follows, all from one sample in a study of graft-versus-host responses after intestinal transplantation. The protocol was immunoSEQ multiplex PCR, while the TCRdb copy is restricted to in-frame clones and leaves out a portion. The sample contains 20,000 to 25,000 clones, about 45% of which appear only once. The sample here was alloreactive CD8+ T cells from a mixed lymphocyte reaction culture, taken before transplantation. The receptors were sampled from a human patient who was an organ donor for intestinal transplantation. The CDR3 runs from the conserved cysteine through the conserved F or W. Fields, in order: J gene, V gene, CDR3 length, CDR3 protein.

TRBJ1-2 TRBV4-1 15 CASSQGSRLRHGYTF
TRBJ2-7 TRBV6-5 16 CASSYSLAGGPYEQYF
TRBJ1-1 TRBV28 15 CASRLGAGPNTEAFF
TRBJ2-5 TRBV6-5 15 CASIRRGSARETQYF
TRBJ2-1 TRBV30 15 CAWSVGTGAYNEQFF
TRBJ2-3 TRBV29-1 16 CSVEDLVLAVGGTQYF
TRBJ2-3 TRBV5-4 15 CASSGRDSSTDTQYF
TRBJ1-2 TRBV6-1 13 CASRPTGASGYTF
TRBJ2-1 TRBV12-5 18 CASGKRGQIKSSYNEQFF
TRBJ2-3 TRBV12-5 17 CASGAASLGGPTDTQYF
TRBJ2-4 TRBV28 14 CASSASPASNIQYF
TRBJ1-2 TRBV4-1 16 CASSQEIGTGYLGYTF
TRBJ1-2 TRBV5-6 12 CASSKPSYGYTF
TRBJ2-2 TRBV5-4 16 CASSFRGVSQTGELFF
TRBJ1-1 TRBV7-4 16 CASSTAGTGLGTEAFF